Shown below are 26 T cell receptor beta chains from a single sample sequenced in a study of cytomegalovirus exposure and HLA in healthy donors. With 60 Vbeta and 13 Jbeta primers, the PCR was carried out. This table comes from immunoSEQ multiplex PCR, and its TCRdb copy is limited to in-frame clones, with some not included. The sample includes tens of thousands of clones, less than 80% of them seen just once. Sample: PBMCs. These receptors were taken from a male donor in good health and CMV-seronegative.

This chain uses TRBV7-2 with TRBJ1-6, with a possible D match to TRBD1 (5 bases). Trimming took off 5 bases at V and 0 bases at J, with 14 bases between the two ends. The CDR3 runs to 17 residues. Germline CDR1 SGHTA, CDR2 FQGNSA. CDR3 in DNA: TGTGCCAGCAGCGCAGCGGGGCGGGGCTCCTATAATTCACCCCTCCACTTT. Its translation: CASSAAGRGSYNSPLHF. Supplemented by reference TRBV7-2 and TRBJ1-6, the full variable domain reads GAGVSQSPSNKVTEKGKDVELRCDPISGHTALYWYRQSLGQGLEFLIYFQGNSAPDKSGLPSDRFSAERTGGSVSTLTIQRTQQEDSAVYLCASSAAGRGSYNSPLHFGNGTRLTVT.

A single count supports this clone. The V gene is TRBV5-4, the J gene TRBJ2-7; D is unclear. CDR1 and CDR2 from the germline V gene are SGHNT and YYREEE (reference sequence). V was clipped by 0 bases and J by 5 bases, with 9 bases between them. CDR3 length: 13 residues. Here the CDR3 reads CASSLAGSNEQYF. CDR3 sequence (DNA): TGTGCCAGCAGCTTGGCCGGGTCTAACGAGCAGTACTTC.

The rearrangement joins TRBV5-4 to TRBJ1-2, with 7 bases matching TRBD1. The CDR3 totals 14 residues. Germline-derived CDR1 and CDR2 are SGHNT and YYREEE (reference sequence). V lost 6 bases to trimming and J lost 3 bases; unmatched junction nucleotides: 8. Here the CDR3 DNA reads TGTGCCAGCACCTCGGGACAGATCGACTATGGCTACACCTTC. Its protein product is CASTSGQIDYGYTF.

The rearrangement uses TRBV9 and TRBJ2-2, with 10 positions matching TRBD1. Unmatched junction bases numbered 5, after V lost 5 bases and J lost 7 bases. Germline CDR1 reads SGDLS; CDR2 reads YYNGEE. The length of the CDR3 is 14 residues. The CDR3 coding sequence is TGTGCCAGCAGGAGACAGGGGGCAATCGGGGAGCTGTTTTTT. Translating it yields CASRRQGAIGELFF.

The chain uses TRBV4-1 and TRBJ1-4, with TRBD1 matching 10 bases. The germline V gene encodes CDR1 MGHRA and CDR2 YSYEKL. The V gene end was trimmed by 1 base and the J gene end by 5 bases; junction bases not matched to a gene: 4. The CDR3 runs 16 residues. The CDR3 coding sequence is TGCGCCAGCAGCCAAGGACAGGGGGCGCAGAATGAAAAACTGTTTTTT. It codes for CASSQGQGAQNEKLFF.

CDR3 nucleotides: TGTGCCAGCAGCTACGGGGTTGGGGATGAAGCTTTCTTT. The encoded protein is CASSYGVGDEAFF. The genes are TRBV5-6 and TRBJ1-1; D uncertain. This CDR3 contains 13 residues. V was cut by 3 bases and J by 7 bases, with 13 bases left in between. Per germline, CDR1 SGHDT and CDR2 YYEEEE.

CDR3 DNA sequence: TGTGCCAGCAGCTTGTCCGGGGTCCAAGAGACCCAGTACTTC. This codes for CASSLSGVQETQYF. The rearrangement uses TRBV5-8 and TRBJ2-5; D may be TRBD2 (5 bases). Germline values: CDR1 SGHTS, CDR2 YDEGEE. CDR3 length: 14 amino acids. Trimming stripped 1 base from V and 1 base from J, with 8 bases between. Using reference TRBV5-8 and TRBJ2-5 for the parts outside the CDR3, the full variable domain is EAGVTQSPTHLIKTRGQQATLRCSPISGHTSVYWYQQALGLGLQFLLWYDEGEERNRGNFPPRFSGRQFPNYSSELNVNALELEDSALYLCASSLSGVQETQYFGPGTRLLVL.

The chain employs TRBV5-8 and TRBJ2-5; 9 bases are shared with TRBD2. The J call may not be correct, given that the DNA end is closer to TRBJ2-7. Germline V gene data show CDR1 as SGHTS and CDR2 as YDEGEE. There are 19 residues in the CDR3. The CDR3 DNA reads as TGTGCCAGCAGCTTACTGAAGCGAAGACTAGCGGTTGTTTCCTACGAGCAGTACTTC. Its translation: CASSLLKRRLAVVSYEQYF.

This sequence joins TRBV5-4 and TRBJ1-2, with 8 bases aligning to TRBD1. Per germline, CDR1 SGHNT and CDR2 YYREEE (reference sequence). The length of the CDR3 is 13 residues. The V segment lost 0 bases and the J segment 8 bases; nucleotides outside the gene matches: 3. The CDR3 DNA is TGTGCCAGCAGCTTGGAGGCAGGGGGCGGCTACACCTTC. This gives the protein CASSLEAGGGYTF.

DNA for the CDR3: TGTGCCAGCAGGGACAGGGGTCGATCACCCCTCCACTTT. Translated, it gives CASRDRGRSPLHF. The genes are TRBV2 and TRBJ1-6; 9 bases are a match to TRBD1. The trim removed 6 bases at V and 10 bases at J, leaving 4 bases unmatched. The CDR3 loop spans 13 amino acids. From germline, CDR1 is SNHLY and CDR2 FYNNEI.

This chain uses TRBV7-2 with TRBJ1-1; D gene unclear. The CDR3 contains 15 residues. CDR1 SGHTA and CDR2 FQGNSA come from the germline V gene. V lost 1 base and J 2 bases, leaving 11 bases between the germline ends. The CDR3 spells CASSLVWEVNTEAFF. CDR3 coding DNA: TGTGCCAGCAGCTTAGTTTGGGAGGTAAACACTGAAGCTTTCTTT.

In DNA, the CDR3 is TGTGCCAGCAGTGAAGCTTATATGGTCGGAAAACTGTTTTTT. Its protein product is CASSEAYMVGKLFF. The chain uses TRBV6-1 and TRBJ1-4; D remains ambiguous. Deletions cut 0 bases from V and 10 bases from J, with 12 bases between. The CDR3 is 14 residues long. Looked up from germline, CDR1 is MNHNS and CDR2 is SASEGT.

Points on this clone: Other DNA variants within this sample encode the same CDR3. V is TRBV5-6 and J is TRBJ1-5, with D possibly matching TRBD1 (5 bases). Per the germline V gene, CDR1 is SGHDT and CDR2 is YYEEEE. V lost 0 bases and J 6 bases, leaving 7 bases between the germline ends. This CDR3 is built from 13 residues. CDR3 residues: CASSLGGGQPQHF. The CDR3 nucleotides are TGTGCCAGCAGCTTGGGGGGGGGTCAGCCCCAGCATTTT. Complete variable domain (other parts from reference TRBV5-6 and TRBJ1-5): DAGVTQSPTHLIKTRGQQVTLRCSPKSGHDTVSWYQQALGQGPQFIFQYYEEEERQRGNFPDRFSGHQFPNYSSELNVNALLLGDSALYLCASSLGGGQPQHFGDGTRLSIL.

This clone was recorded once. V gene TRBV5-1 combines with J gene TRBJ2-3, with D possibly TRBD1 on 6 matching bases. Germline lookup yields CDR1 SGHRS and CDR2 YFSETQ. CDR3 length: 12 residues. Trimming stripped 3 bases from V and 9 bases from J, with 11 bases between. The CDR3 is CASSSTRGTQYF. DNA of the CDR3: TGCGCCAGCAGCTCCACAAGGGGGACGCAGTATTTT.

The rearrangement joins TRBV4-1 to TRBJ2-7; TRBD1 might be the D (5 bases). Germline V gene lookup returns CDR1 MGHRA and CDR2 YSYEKL. The V end was cut by 3 bases, the J end by 6 bases, with 12 bases between. The CDR3 runs to 13 residues. The CDR3 DNA reads TGCGCCAGCAGCCAGCATGCAGGGCTCGAGCAGTACTTC. It is translated as CASSQHAGLEQYF.

V and J are TRBV28 and TRBJ1-1, with 9 bases identical to TRBD1. Germline-derived CDR1 and CDR2 are MDHEN and SYDVKM. V was clipped by 5 bases and J by 11 bases; unmatched bases: 15. This CDR3 contains 15 residues. The CDR3 DNA reads as TGTGCCAGCAGTCTACCGACAGGGGGACCCTCCACGGCTTTCTTT. It codes for CASSLPTGGPSTAFF. Based on the CDR3 plus reference TRBV28 and TRBJ1-1, the full variable domain is DVKVTQSSRYLVKRTGEKVFLECVQDMDHENMFWYRQDPGLGLRLIYFSYDVKMKEKGDIPEGYSVSREKKERFSLILESASTNQTSMYLCASSLPTGGPSTAFFGQGTRLTVV.

This clone came up a few times. V gene TRBV5-1 combines with J gene TRBJ1-1; D call uncertain. Germline assignment: CDR1 SGHRS and CDR2 YFSETQ. CDR3 length: 14 residues. Trimming took off 0 bases at V and 10 bases at J, with 16 bases between the two ends. The CDR3 coding sequence is TGCGCCAGCAGCTTGGACGGGAATACCCTAGGAGCTTTCTTT. The encoded protein is CASSLDGNTLGAFF.

The chain couples TRBV7-6 to TRBJ2-6; 9 nucleotides line up with TRBD1. V shed 3 bases and J 1 base; nucleotides not matched to a gene: 4. Germline V gives CDR1 SGHVS, CDR2 FNYEAQ. The CDR3 covers 17 residues. CDR3 region: CASSLGTGYSGANVLTF. The CDR3 DNA is TGTGCCAGCAGCTTGGGGACAGGGTATTCTGGGGCCAACGTCCTGACTTTC.

Written as DNA, the CDR3 is TGTGCCAGCGGATTGGTCTCAGGGGAGCTGTTTTTT. Translation: CASGLVSGELFF. This rearrangement joins TRBV10-3 to TRBJ2-2; D gene uncertain. The CDR3 length is 12 residues. V lost 10 bases and J 8 bases, leaving 14 bases between the germline ends. Germline V lookup: CDR1 ENHRY, CDR2 SYGVKD.

The rearrangement joins TRBV29-1 to TRBJ2-3, with 14 bases matching TRBD2. CDR1 is SQVTM and CDR2 is ANQGSEA in the germline V gene. The CDR3 has 18 residues. V was pared by 7 bases and J by 0 bases, with 12 bases of the junction left unmatched. The CDR3 here is CSAHSGTSGSFSTDTQYF. The DNA for the CDR3 is TGCAGCGCCCATTCTGGGACTAGCGGGAGTTTTAGCACAGATACGCAGTATTTT.

This clone was counted a few times. The gene calls are TRBV10-3 and TRBJ1-1; no clear D gene. The germline CDR1 and CDR2 sequences are ENHRY and SYGVKD. CDR3 length: 12 amino acids. V shed 5 bases and J shed 4 bases, with 8 bases lying between them. The CDR3 coding sequence is TGTGCCATCAGTCCGACATCCACTGAAGCTTTCTTT. Translated: CAISPTSTEAFF.

The V and J genes are TRBV7-8 and TRBJ2-5, with a weak D call TRBD1 (6 bases). The J call is in doubt because the DNA end fits TRBJ2-7 better. Germline CDR1 reads SGHVS; CDR2 reads FQNEAQ. The CDR3 length is 12 residues. DNA for the CDR3: TGTGCCAGCAGCGCCAGGGGCTACGAGCAGTACTTC. The encoded protein is CASSARGYEQYF.

This clone was picked up one time. This chain connects TRBV6-5 to TRBJ1-2; possible D gene TRBD1, 5 bases. The CDR3 totals 13 residues. From germline, CDR1 is MNHEY and CDR2 SVGAGI. V gave up 5 bases and J gave up 3 bases, with 10 bases separating them. CDR3 sequence (DNA): TGTGCCAGCAGTCCCCGACAGTACTATGGCTACACCTTC. It yields the protein CASSPRQYYGYTF.

This clone has only a few counts. The chain recombines TRBV7-9 with TRBJ1-4; D is unclear. The V gene lost 6 bases and the J gene lost 7 bases, with 18 bases spanning the gap. This CDR3 comprises 15 residues. Germline V CDR1 and CDR2: SEHNR, FQNEAQ (reference sequence). CDR3 in amino acids: CASSPGSDGSEKLFF. The CDR3 bases are TGTGCCAGCAGTCCCGGGTCAGATGGTAGTGAAAAACTGTTTTTT.

The rearrangement links TRBV28 to TRBJ2-1; TRBD1 matches at 8 bases. The germline V gene encodes CDR1 MDHEN and CDR2 SYDVKM. Trimming at V came to 6 bases and at J to 6 bases, leaving 13 bases not matched to a gene. The CDR3 loop spans 16 amino acids. The CDR3 sequence: CASRLLTGQASNEQFF. The CDR3 DNA follows: TGTGCCAGCAGACTCCTGACGGGACAGGCCTCCAATGAGCAGTTCTTC. The full variable domain, its missing parts supplied by reference TRBV28 and TRBJ2-1, is DVKVTQSSRYLVKRTGEKVFLECVQDMDHENMFWYRQDPGLGLRLIYFSYDVKMKEKGDIPEGYSVSREKKERFSLILESASTNQTSMYLCASRLLTGQASNEQFFGPGTRLTVL.

The V gene is TRBV10-3, the J gene TRBJ1-5; TRBD1 agrees at 8 bases. The CDR3 runs to 16 residues. Trimming at V came to 5 bases and at J to 0 bases, leaving 6 bases not matched to a gene. Germline V gives CDR1 ENHRY, CDR2 SYGVKD. The CDR3 reads CAISSQGADSNQPQHF. The CDR3 coding sequence is TGTGCCATCAGTTCGCAGGGGGCGGATAGCAATCAGCCCCAGCATTTT.